This is a list of T cell receptor beta chains from one sample in a study of T cells in Graves' hyperthyroidism and ophthalmopathy. One entry per CDR3 protein results from TCRdb running MiXCR on the multiplex PCR reads. Here the sample spans hundreds of thousands of distinct CDR3 sequences, roughly 20% being singletons. Sequenced input: blood. These receptors all come from a woman aged 45-60 years with Graves' hyperthyroidism that later progressed to Graves' ophthalmopathy. Each CDR3 is given with its conserved first and last residue. D genes are given only for firm matches. Only some rows state a clone size, as once, few, many or a class for expanded clones.

clone_size: many
d_call: TRBD1
v_call: TRBV11-2
j_call: TRBJ1-2
cdr3_nt: TGTGCCAGCAGCTTAGCCGACAGGGTGGGCTACACCTTC
cdr3_aa: CASSLADRVGYTF

clone_size: few
d_call: .
v_call: TRBV4-2
j_call: TRBJ1-1
cdr3_nt: TGTGCCAGCAGCCAAGATCCTGTAGGGGAGGGGAACACTGAAGCTTTCTTT
cdr3_aa: CASSQDPVGEGNTEAFF

clone_size: many
d_call: .
v_call: TRBV3-1
j_call: TRBJ2-7
cdr3_nt: TGTGCCAGCAGCGCAAATCGGGATTCCTACGAGCAGTACTTC
cdr3_aa: CASSANRDSYEQYF

clone_size: many
d_call: .
v_call: TRBV2
j_call: TRBJ2-3
cdr3_nt: TGTGCCAGCAGTGACCCCGTCGGCACAGATACGCAGTATTTT
cdr3_aa: CASSDPVGTDTQYF

clone_size: .
d_call: .
v_call: TRBV29-1
j_call: TRBJ2-7
cdr3_nt: TGCAGCGTTGAAAACCTGACAGAGGGGCACGAGCAGTACTTC
cdr3_aa: CSVENLTEGHEQYF

clone_size: many
d_call: TRBD1
v_call: TRBV7-9
j_call: TRBJ1-1
cdr3_nt: TGTGCCAGCAGCTTAAAAGGGGGCAGAGCTGAAGCTTTCTTT
cdr3_aa: CASSLKGGRAEAFF

clone_size: .
d_call: .
v_call: TRBV19
j_call: TRBJ1-2
cdr3_nt: TGTGCCAGTAGACCTAGTCGAGCCCGCGGCTACACCTTC
cdr3_aa: CASRPSRARGYTF

clone_size: few
d_call: .
v_call: TRBV18
j_call: TRBJ1-5
cdr3_nt: TGTGCCAGCTCACCAGGTCACGATCAGCCCCAGCATTTT
cdr3_aa: CASSPGHDQPQHF

clone_size: .
d_call: .
v_call: TRBV19
j_call: TRBJ2-1
cdr3_nt: TGTGCCAGTAGTGAGTCTCTAGCGATTGCCTACAATGAGCAGTTCTTC
cdr3_aa: CASSESLAIAYNEQFF

clone_size: many
d_call: .
v_call: TRBV3-1
j_call: TRBJ2-2
cdr3_nt: TGTGCCAGCAGCCAAGGACAACCGAACACCGGGGAGCTGTTTTTT
cdr3_aa: CASSQGQPNTGELFF

clone_size: .
d_call: TRBD1
v_call: TRBV18
j_call: TRBJ2-1
cdr3_nt: TGTGCCAGCTCACCACCGGTGGGACAGGCCTACAATGAGCAGTTCTTC
cdr3_aa: CASSPPVGQAYNEQFF

clone_size: .
d_call: .
v_call: TRBV6-1
j_call: TRBJ1-6
cdr3_nt: TGTGCCAGCAGTGCTACCTCGGGCGATGATTCACCCCTCCACTTT
cdr3_aa: CASSATSGDDSPLHF

clone_size: .
d_call: TRBD1
v_call: TRBV27
j_call: TRBJ1-1
cdr3_nt: TGTGCCAGCAGCCCAGAATCCGGGACAGTGAACACTGAAGCTTTCTTT
cdr3_aa: CASSPESGTVNTEAFF

clone_size: few
d_call: .
v_call: TRBV4-1
j_call: TRBJ2-7
cdr3_nt: TGCGCCAGCAGACGGACGGTTAGCTCCTACGAGCAGTACTTC
cdr3_aa: CASRRTVSSYEQYF

clone_size: .
d_call: TRBD2
v_call: TRBV6-1
j_call: TRBJ2-2
cdr3_nt: TGTGCCAGCAGTGAATATGGACTAGCGGGGAACACCGGGGAGCTGTTTTTT
cdr3_aa: CASSEYGLAGNTGELFF

clone_size: .
d_call: TRBD2
v_call: TRBV7-8
j_call: TRBJ2-7
cdr3_nt: TGTGCCAGCAGCCTGGGGACTAGCGGGAAACCCTACGAGCAGTACTTC
cdr3_aa: CASSLGTSGKPYEQYF

clone_size: many
d_call: TRBD1
v_call: TRBV30
j_call: TRBJ1-1
cdr3_nt: TGTGCCTGCCAAACAGGGGGTTTGAACACTGAAGCTTTCTTT
cdr3_aa: CACQTGGLNTEAFF

clone_size: many
d_call: TRBD1
v_call: TRBV29-1
j_call: TRBJ1-1
cdr3_nt: TGCAGCGTCCTAGAAGACAGGGACACTGAAGCTTTCTTT
cdr3_aa: CSVLEDRDTEAFF

clone_size: .
d_call: .
v_call: TRBV6-1
j_call: TRBJ2-7
cdr3_nt: TGTGCCAGCGGTGAACAGGGAACCTACGAGCAGTACTTC
cdr3_aa: CASGEQGTYEQYF

clone_size: few
d_call: .
v_call: TRBV2
j_call: TRBJ2-2
cdr3_nt: TGTGCCAGCAGCCTAGTAGTCGTTACCGGGGAGCTGGTTTTT
cdr3_aa: CASSLVVVTGELVF

clone_size: few
d_call: TRBD1
v_call: TRBV10-1
j_call: TRBJ1-1
cdr3_nt: TGCGCCAGCAGTGAGTACCGGGGCCAGGGGGCTGAAGCTTTCTTT
cdr3_aa: CASSEYRGQGAEAFF

clone_size: many
d_call: TRBD1
v_call: TRBV5-1
j_call: TRBJ2-2
cdr3_nt: TGCGCCAGCAGCATGACAGGGGGCCGGAACACCGGGGAGCTGTTTTTT
cdr3_aa: CASSMTGGRNTGELFF

clone_size: few
d_call: .
v_call: TRBV27
j_call: TRBJ2-4
cdr3_nt: TGTGCCAGCAGTCCCCGTAACGCGGACATTTTAGCCAAAAACATTCAGTACTTC
cdr3_aa: CASSPRNADILAKNIQYF

clone_size: .
d_call: .
v_call: TRBV4-1
j_call: TRBJ2-3
cdr3_nt: TGCGCCAGCAGCCTCGTGGACTACTCCACAAATACGCAGTATTTT
cdr3_aa: CASSLVDYSTNTQYF

clone_size: few
d_call: TRBD2
v_call: TRBV7-9
j_call: TRBJ2-5
cdr3_nt: TGTGCCAGCAGCAAGACTAGCGGGGGGGCCGGGGAGACCCAGTACTTC
cdr3_aa: CASSKTSGGAGETQYF

clone_size: .
d_call: .
v_call: TRBV2
j_call: TRBJ2-2
cdr3_nt: TGTGCCAGCAGTGAAGCAAACAGCCCTCTGGGGACCGGGGAGCTGTTTTTT
cdr3_aa: CASSEANSPLGTGELFF

clone_size: few
d_call: TRBD1
v_call: TRBV27
j_call: TRBJ1-6
cdr3_nt: TGTGCCAGCAGTTTCCCGGACAGGTTAAATTCACCCCTCCACTTT
cdr3_aa: CASSFPDRLNSPLHF

clone_size: .
d_call: .
v_call: TRBV7-9
j_call: TRBJ2-1
cdr3_nt: TGTGCCAGCAGCTCAACAGGACCCCCCCTCAATGAGCAGTTCTTC
cdr3_aa: CASSSTGPPLNEQFF

clone_size: few
d_call: TRBD1
v_call: TRBV7-2
j_call: TRBJ1-6
cdr3_nt: TGTGCCAGCAGCCAAACCAGACAACCCGCCAACAGGGGGGGAAATTCACCCCTCCACTTT
cdr3_aa: CASSQTRQPANRGGNSPLHF